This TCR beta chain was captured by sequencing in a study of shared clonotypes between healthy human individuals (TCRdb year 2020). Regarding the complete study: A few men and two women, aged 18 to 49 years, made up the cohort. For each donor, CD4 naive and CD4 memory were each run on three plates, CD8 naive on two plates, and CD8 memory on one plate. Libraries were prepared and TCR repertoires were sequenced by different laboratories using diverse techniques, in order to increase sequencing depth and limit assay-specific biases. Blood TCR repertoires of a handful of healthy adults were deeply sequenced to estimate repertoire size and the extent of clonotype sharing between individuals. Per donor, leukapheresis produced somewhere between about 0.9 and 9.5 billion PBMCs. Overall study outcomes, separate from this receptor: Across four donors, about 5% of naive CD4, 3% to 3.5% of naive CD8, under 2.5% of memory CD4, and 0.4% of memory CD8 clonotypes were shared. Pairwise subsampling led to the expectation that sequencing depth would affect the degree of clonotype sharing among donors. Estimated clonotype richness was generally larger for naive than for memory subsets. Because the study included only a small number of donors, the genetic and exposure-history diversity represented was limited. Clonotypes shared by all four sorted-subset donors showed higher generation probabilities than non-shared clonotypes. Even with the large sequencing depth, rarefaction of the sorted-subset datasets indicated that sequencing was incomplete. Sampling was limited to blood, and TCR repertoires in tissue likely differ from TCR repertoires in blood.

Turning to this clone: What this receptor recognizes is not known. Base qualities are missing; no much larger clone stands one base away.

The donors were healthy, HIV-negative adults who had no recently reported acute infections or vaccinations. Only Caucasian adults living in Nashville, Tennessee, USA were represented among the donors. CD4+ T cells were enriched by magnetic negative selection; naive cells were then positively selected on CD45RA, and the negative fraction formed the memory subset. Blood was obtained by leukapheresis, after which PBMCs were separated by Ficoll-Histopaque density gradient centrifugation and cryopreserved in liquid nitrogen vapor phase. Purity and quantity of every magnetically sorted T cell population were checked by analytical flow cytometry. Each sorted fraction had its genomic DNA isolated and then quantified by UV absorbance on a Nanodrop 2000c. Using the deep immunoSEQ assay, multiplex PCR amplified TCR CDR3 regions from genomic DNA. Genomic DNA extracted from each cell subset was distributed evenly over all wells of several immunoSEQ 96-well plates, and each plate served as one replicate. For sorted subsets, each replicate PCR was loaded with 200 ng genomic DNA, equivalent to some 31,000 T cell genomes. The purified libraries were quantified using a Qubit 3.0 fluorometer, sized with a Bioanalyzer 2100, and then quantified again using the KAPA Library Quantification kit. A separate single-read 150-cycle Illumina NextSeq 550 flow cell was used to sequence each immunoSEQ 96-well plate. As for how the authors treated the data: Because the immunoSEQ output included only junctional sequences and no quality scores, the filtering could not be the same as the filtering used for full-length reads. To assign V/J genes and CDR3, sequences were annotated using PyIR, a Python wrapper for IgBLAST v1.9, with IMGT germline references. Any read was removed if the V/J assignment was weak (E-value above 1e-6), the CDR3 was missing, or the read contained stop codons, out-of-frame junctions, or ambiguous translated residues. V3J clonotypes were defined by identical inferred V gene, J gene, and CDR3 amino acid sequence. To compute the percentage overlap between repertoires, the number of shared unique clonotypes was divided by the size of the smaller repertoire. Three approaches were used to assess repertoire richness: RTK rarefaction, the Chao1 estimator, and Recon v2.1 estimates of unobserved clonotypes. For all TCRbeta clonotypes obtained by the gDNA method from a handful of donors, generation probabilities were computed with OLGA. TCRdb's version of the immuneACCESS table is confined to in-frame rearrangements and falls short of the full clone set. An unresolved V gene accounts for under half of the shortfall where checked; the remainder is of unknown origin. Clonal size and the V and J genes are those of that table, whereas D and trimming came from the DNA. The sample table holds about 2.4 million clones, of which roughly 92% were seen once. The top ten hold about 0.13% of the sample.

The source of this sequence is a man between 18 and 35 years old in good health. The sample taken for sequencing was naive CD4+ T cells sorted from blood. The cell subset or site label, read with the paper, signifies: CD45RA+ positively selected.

CDR3 protein: CASKDRAAYEQYF. The DNA sequence is TGTGCCAGCAAGGACAGGGCAGCCTACGAGCAGTACTTC. This receptor chain uses TRBV28 and TRBJ2-7; TRBD1 agrees with 8 junctional bases. V lost 7 bases and J lost 2 bases, and the count of bases not matched to a germline gene is 4. CDR1 MDHEN and CDR2 SYDVKM are derived from the germline V gene. Reading from cysteine to phenylalanine, the CDR3 counts 13 amino acids. Only the CDR3 part of the read is kept: 39 bases, read in frame from the first base.